This is a list of T cell receptor beta chains from one sample in a study of T cell responses to AZD1222 COVID-19 vaccine. Sequencing was performed with immunoSEQ multiplex PCR; in TCRdb, only in-frame clones are kept and a portion is missing. Here the sample spans about 120,000 clones, approximately 91% being singletons. Sequences were derived from peripheral blood, sampled on day 0 of AZD1222 vaccination. Every receptor here comes from an adult in good health. The CDR3 runs from the conserved cysteine through the conserved F or W. D genes are given only for firm matches. The size field is filled for only some rows; it gives once, few, many or a size class.

cdr3_aa	cdr3_nt	clone_size	d_call	v_call	j_call
CSVESGVGTDTQYF	TGCAGCGTTGAATCAGGGGTCGGGACAGATACGCAGTATTTT	.	.	TRBV29-1	TRBJ2-3
CASSLSQEIVYGYTF	TGTGCCAGCAGCTTGTCTCAGGAGATCGTCTATGGCTACACCTTC	.	.	TRBV5-4	TRBJ1-2
CASRPTTGGGEKLFF	TGTGCCAGCAGACCAACGACAGGGGGTGGAGAAAAACTGTTTTTT	.	TRBD1	TRBV28	TRBJ1-4
CASSLVLTVDTIYF	TGTGCCAGCAGCTTGGTACTGACTGTAGACACCATATATTTT	.	.	TRBV5-6	TRBJ1-3
CASSESRRVTTDTQYF	TGCGCCAGCAGTGAGTCCAGGCGGGTGACCACAGATACGCAGTATTTT	.	.	TRBV10-1	TRBJ2-3
CASSPGLNEQFF	TGCGCCAGCAGCCCTGGACTCAATGAGCAGTTCTTC	.	.	TRBV5-1	TRBJ2-1
CASSLIRGTGRTGELFF	TGTGCCAGCAGCTTAATTCGGGGGACAGGACGGACCGGGGAGCTGTTTTTT	.	TRBD1	TRBV7-3	TRBJ2-2
CASSQDPGANTEAFF	TGTGCCAGCAGCCAAGATCCAGGGGCGAACACTGAAGCTTTCTTT	.	.	TRBV3-1/TRBV3-2	TRBJ1-1
CASNQRGVTNEKLFF	TGTGCCAGTAACCAACGGGGGGTGACTAATGAAAAACTGTTTTTT	few	.	TRBV19	TRBJ1-4
CASSVGGGITDTQYF	TGTGCCAGCAGCGTAGGGGGCGGGATAACGGATACGCAGTATTTT	.	.	TRBV9	TRBJ2-3
CASNPLGPYEQYF	TGTGCCAGCAACCCTTTGGGGCCCTACGAGCAGTACTTC	.	.	TRBV7-8	TRBJ2-7
CAWSSLAVAEQYF	TGTGCCTGGAGTAGTTTAGCGGTTGCGGAGCAGTACTTC	.	.	TRBV30	TRBJ2-7
CASSPIPGQGSYNEQFF	TGTGCCAGCAGCCCCATACCCGGACAGGGGTCCTACAATGAGCAGTTCTTC	.	TRBD1	TRBV7-9	TRBJ2-1
CAWSVGTLNQPQHF	TGTGCCTGGAGTGTAGGGACGTTAAATCAGCCCCAGCATTTT	.	.	TRBV30	TRBJ1-5
CAISFEPSGANVLTF	TGTGCCATCAGTTTCGAGCCCTCTGGGGCCAACGTCCTGACTTTC	once	.	TRBV10-3	TRBJ2-6
CASSPGQGETQYF	TGCGCCAGCAGCCCGGGACAGGGAGAGACCCAGTACTTC	.	TRBD1	TRBV5-1	TRBJ2-5
CASSPVGGYGYTF	TGTGCCAGCAGTCCCGTGGGCGGCTATGGCTACACCTTC	few	.	TRBV28	TRBJ1-2
CASRSGVQGKNYGYTF	TGTGCCAGCAGGTCTGGGGTCCAGGGGAAGAACTATGGCTACACCTTC	many	.	TRBV5-4	TRBJ1-2
CASSYDSSYNSPLHF	TGTGCCAGCAGTTACGACAGCTCCTATAATTCACCCCTCCACTTT	.	.	TRBV28	TRBJ1-6
CAWSGPSRNTIYF	TGTGCCTGGAGTGGGCCCAGCCGAAACACCATATATTTT	.	.	TRBV30	TRBJ1-3
CASSPSYAGYGEQYF	TGTGCCAGCAGCCCGAGTTACGCAGGGTACGGCGAGCAGTACTTC	.	.	TRBV14	TRBJ2-7
CASSPPGGANNYGYTF	TGTGCCAGCAGCCCCCCGGGAGGGGCGAATAACTATGGCTACACCTTC	.	.	TRBV5-4	TRBJ1-2
CASSSGRTGFESHTDTQYF	TGTGCCAGCAGTTCCGGGCGGACAGGGTTTGAGTCGCACACAGATACGCAGTATTTT	.	.	TRBV21-1	TRBJ2-3
CASSDRDNTEAFF	TGTGCCAGCAGTGACCGGGACAACACTGAAGCTTTCTTT	.	.	TRBV6-4	TRBJ1-1
CASSRGRLSNQPQHF	TGTGCCAGTAGCCGGGGCCGTCTTAGCAATCAGCCCCAGCATTTT	.	.	TRBV19	TRBJ1-5
CASRGGPYSNQPQHF	TGTGCCAGTAGGGGGGGGCCCTATAGCAATCAGCCCCAGCATTTT	.	.	TRBV19	TRBJ1-5
CASTRGAGWDNEQFF	TGCGCCAGCACCCGTGGCGCAGGGTGGGACAATGAGCAGTTCTTC	.	.	TRBV5-1	TRBJ2-1
CASSLPGNTEAFF	TGTGCCAGCAGTTTACCTGGGAACACTGAAGCTTTCTTT	.	.	TRBV28	TRBJ1-1
CASSLLGQGNTGELFF	TGTGCCAGCAGTTTACTGGGACAGGGGAACACCGGGGAGCTGTTTTTT	.	TRBD1	TRBV27	TRBJ2-2
CASSPAAGVEQYF	TGTGCCAGCTCACCCGCAGCAGGGGTCGAGCAGTACTTC	.	.	TRBV18	TRBJ2-7
CASSLGRGPGGELFF	TGTGCCAGCAGTTTAGGGAGGGGCCCGGGCGGGGAGCTGTTTTTT	.	TRBD2	TRBV28	TRBJ2-2
CASSRSLLADEQFF	TGTGCCAGCAGTCGGTCCCTCCTAGCGGATGAGCAGTTCTTC	once	TRBD2	TRBV14	TRBJ2-1
CASSPPDFPYEQYF	TGTGCCAGCAGTCCGCCGGACTTCCCCTACGAGCAGTACTTC	.	.	TRBV28	TRBJ2-7